A single sample is the source of the 23 T cell receptor beta chains below, sequenced in a study of blood T cell repertoires in COVID-19. Generated by immunoSEQ multiplex PCR, the TCRdb table keeps only in-frame clones and is missing some. The sample includes roughly 300,000 clones, roughly 90% of them seen just once. The source material was PBMCs or T cells enriched from blood (not recorded which). The receptors stem from a woman aged 25 to 39 who had recovered from COVID-19.

Notes on this clone: One end of the junction fails to match germline, which may point to a read error. The chain links TRBV11-2 to TRBJ2-7; 8 bases match TRBD1. CDR1 and CDR2 from the germline V gene are SGHAT and FQNNGV. The CDR3 consists of 15 residues. The CDR3 DNA is TGTGCCAGCAGTTTAGGACAGGGTGTATACTACGAGCAGTACTTC. The encoded protein is CASSLGQGVYYEQYF.

The gene calls are TRBV14 and TRBJ2-4; TRBD1 might be the D (5 bases). Trimming took 3 bases from V and 3 from J, leaving 30 bases between them. Looked up from germline, CDR1 is SGHDN and CDR2 is FVKESK. The CDR3 contains 21 residues. DNA for the CDR3: TGTGCCAGCAGCCACCACCAATTGATTTCGCAGACAGATCAATTCAAAAACATTCAGTACTTC. Translating gives CASSHHQLISQTDQFKNIQYF.

V is TRBV9 and J is TRBJ1-6; D gene ambiguous. CDR3 length equals 12 residues. In germline, CDR1 is SGDLS, CDR2 YYNGEE. With 3 bases removed from V and 6 bases from J, the gap between germline ends came to 4 bases. The CDR3 DNA is TGTGCCAGCAGCGACGGTAATTCACCCCTCCACTTT. Translated, it gives CASSDGNSPLHF.

This rearrangement joins TRBV3-1 (or the pseudogene TRBV3-2) to TRBJ2-1; TRBD2 aligns across 8 bases. The CDR3 runs 16 residues. Germline V CDR1 and CDR2: LGHDT, YNNKEL (reference sequence). V trimming: 2 bases; J trimming: 5 bases; junction bases outside the gene matches: 8. The chain's CDR3 is CASSQLVAGLHNEQFF. The CDR3 DNA follows: TGTGCCAGCAGCCAATTAGTAGCGGGATTACACAATGAGCAGTTCTTC.

The V gene is TRBV29-1, the J gene TRBJ2-2, with 8 nucleotides matching TRBD1. The CDR3 runs to 14 residues. Looked up from germline, CDR1 is SQVTM and CDR2 is ANQGSEA. After removal of 4 bases from V and 4 bases from J, the junction contained 5 bases not matched to a gene. For the CDR3, the DNA is TGCAGCGTTGGCGACAGGGGTAGCACCGGGGAGCTGTTTTTT. Its protein is CSVGDRGSTGELFF.

The rearrangement uses TRBV18 and TRBJ1-1; 10 bases match TRBD1. Germline V gene sequence: CDR1 KGHSH, CDR2 LQKENI. V shed 6 bases and J 4 bases; nucleotides not matched to a gene: 11. This CDR3 spans 16 amino acids. As DNA, the CDR3 is TGTGCCAGCTCCCAACGCCGGGGGACAGGGGCCACTGAAGCTTTCTTT. This encodes CASSQRRGTGATEAFF.

In its sample, this clone was seen once. This chain links TRBV7-9 with TRBJ2-7, with TRBD2 matching 15 bases. The germline CDR1 and CDR2 sequences are SEHNR and FQNEAQ (reference sequence). The CDR3 length is 18 residues. Trimming cost V 2 bases and J 0 bases; bases outside gene matches: 5. In DNA, the CDR3 is TGTGCCAGCAGCTTACAGAGGACTAGCGGGAGGGACTCCTACGAGCAGTACTTC. Its translation is CASSLQRTSGRDSYEQYF. The full variable domain, completed using reference TRBV7-9 and TRBJ2-7, is DTGVSQNPRHKITKRGQNVTFRCDPISEHNRLYWYRQTLGQGPEFLTYFQNEAQLEKSRLLSDRFSAERPKGSFSTLEIQRTEQGDSAMYLCASSLQRTSGRDSYEQYFGPGTRLTVT.

This chain uses TRBV6-5 with TRBJ1-5, with 9 bases matching TRBD1. Germline CDR1 reads MNHEY; CDR2 reads SVGAGI. The CDR3 loop spans 15 amino acids. V trimming: 6 bases; J trimming: 7 bases; junction bases outside the gene matches: 10. In DNA form, the CDR3 reads TGTGCCAGCAGCGCCGCGGGACAGGGTTGGCAGCCCCAGCATTTT. Translating it yields CASSAAGQGWQPQHF.

The chain combines TRBV7-2 with TRBJ1-6, with TRBD1 as a possible D gene (5 bases). Trimming removed 5 bases from V and 2 bases from J, with 10 bases in between. CDR3 size: 15 residues. Germline CDR1 is SGHTA and CDR2 is FQGNSA. The CDR3, as DNA: TGTGCCAGCAGCCTCGACAGACCCTATAATTCACCCCTCCACTTT. Protein: CASSLDRPYNSPLHF.

This clone was seen a single time. This rearrangement joins TRBV2 to TRBJ2-5; 9 bases are shared with TRBD2. V was clipped by 8 bases and J by 2 bases; unmatched bases: 6. The CDR3 is made up of 14 amino acids. Per the germline V gene, CDR1 is SNHLY and CDR2 is FYNNEI. The CDR3 region has the DNA TGTGCCAGCCGGACTAGCGAATATCAAGAGACCCAGTACTTC. The encoded protein is CASRTSEYQETQYF.

The V call is TRBV14, the J call TRBJ2-7, with 10 bases aligning to TRBD1. The CDR3 runs to 14 residues. Germline CDR1 is SGHDN and CDR2 is FVKESK. J was trimmed by 1 base and V by 5 bases; bases with no gene match: 2. CDR3 region: CASSMGQGSYEQYF. CDR3 coding DNA: TGTGCCAGCAGCATGGGACAGGGGTCCTACGAGCAGTACTTC.

In this sample, this clone turned up once. The chain uses TRBV11-2 and TRBJ2-7; D is possibly TRBD2 (5 bases). Trimming cost V 5 bases and J 3 bases, with 14 bases left between them. The CDR3 loop spans 14 amino acids. Per germline, CDR1 SGHAT and CDR2 FQNNGV. CDR3 amino acids: CASSAGLRVYEQYF. CDR3 DNA sequence: TGTGCCAGCAGCGCCGGGTTGCGGGTCTACGAGCAGTACTTC.

A few counts support this clone. This chain uses TRBV19 with TRBJ1-5, with a possible D match to TRBD1 (6 bases). Germline-derived CDR1 and CDR2 are LNHDA and SQIVND (reference sequence). V shed 5 bases and J shed 7 bases, with 12 bases lying between them. CDR3 length: 13 amino acids. The CDR3 DNA is TGTGCCAGTAGTTCCGGGGGGGCCCAGCCCCAGCATTTT. It is translated as CASSSGGAQPQHF.

The chain links TRBV19 to TRBJ2-1, with TRBD2 matching 8 bases. Trimming took 0 bases from V and 2 from J; bases not matched to a gene: 3. The CDR3 has 16 amino acids. Germline values: CDR1 LNHDA, CDR2 SQIVND (reference sequence). CDR3 region: CASSIDTSGTYNEQFF. The CDR3 DNA is TGTGCCAGTAGTATAGATACTAGCGGAACCTACAATGAGCAGTTCTTC.

The chain couples TRBV18 to TRBJ1-5; 9 nucleotides align to TRBD1. The J segment lost 0 bases and the V segment lost 3 bases, leaving 6 bases of the junction unmatched. The CDR3 loop spans 17 amino acids. CDR1 is KGHSH and CDR2 is LQKENI in the germline V gene. For the CDR3, the DNA is TGTGCCAGCTCACCCACAGGGGGCCCCTATAGCAATCAGCCCCAGCATTTT. Residues: CASSPTGGPYSNQPQHF.

This clone is a singleton in its sample. CDR3 DNA: TGCGCCAGCAGCTTCAAGGACAGAGAAGAGACCCAGTACTTC. Translating it yields CASSFKDREETQYF. The rearrangement joins TRBV5-1 to TRBJ2-5; D perhaps matches TRBD1 (6 bases). Germline loops: CDR1 SGHRS, CDR2 YFSETQ. This CDR3 has 14 amino acids. With 2 bases removed from V and 3 bases from J, the gap between germline ends came to 11 bases.

The V call is TRBV15, the J call TRBJ2-7; no definite D call. The V end was cut by 0 bases, the J end by 5 bases, with 8 bases between. This CDR3 spans 13 amino acids. CDR1 LNHNV and CDR2 YYDKDF come from the germline V gene (reference sequence). CDR3 amino acids: CATSRDPSDEQYF. The CDR3 DNA reads TGTGCCACCAGCAGAGATCCCTCGGACGAGCAGTACTTC. The whole variable domain, remainder taken from reference TRBV15 and TRBJ2-7, is DAMVIQNPRYQVTQFGKPVTLSCSQTLNHNVMYWYQQKSSQAPKLLFHYYDKDFNNEADTPDNFQSRRPNTSFCFLDIRSPGLGDTAMYLCATSRDPSDEQYFGPGTRLTVT.

The V gene is TRBV28, the J gene TRBJ1-1; D is undetermined. V was cut by 7 bases and J by 0 bases, with 9 bases left in between. Germline V gene sequence: CDR1 MDHEN, CDR2 SYDVKM. The CDR3 spans 13 residues. CDR3 bases: TGTGCCAGCAACCACCGAGTGAACACTGAAGCTTTCTTT. This translates into CASNHRVNTEAFF.

This rearrangement joins TRBV5-1 to TRBJ1-6, with TRBD1 matching 9 bases. The germline CDR1 and CDR2 sequences are SGHRS and YFSETQ. The CDR3 runs 14 residues. Trimming took 5 bases from V and 7 from J; bases not matched to a gene: 4. The CDR3: CASSTGQGNSPLHF. CDR3 in DNA: TGCGCCAGCAGTACCGGACAGGGGAATTCACCCCTCCACTTT.

The chain carries TRBV9 and TRBJ2-7; 7 nucleotides line up with TRBD2. Germline trimming cut 0 bases from V and 3 bases from J; bases unmatched to any gene: 6. Germline CDR1 SGDLS, CDR2 YYNGEE. This CDR3 is 15 amino acids long. In DNA, the CDR3 is TGTGCCAGCAGCGTAGGGGTGGGAGGGGTCTACGAGCAGTACTTC. Amino acids: CASSVGVGGVYEQYF.

The V and J genes are TRBV28 and TRBJ2-1; 8 nucleotides align to TRBD2. This CDR3 is built from 17 residues. V gave up 6 bases and J gave up 0 bases; unmatched junction bases: 10. CDR1 is MDHEN, CDR2 SYDVKM, per germline. In nucleotides, the CDR3 is TGTGCCAGCAGAGGGGTGGCGGGGGGCATCTCCTACAATGAGCAGTTCTTC. Translated, it gives CASRGVAGGISYNEQFF.

The rearrangement links TRBV30 to TRBJ2-2, with 9 bases lining up with TRBD2. With V trimmed by 0 bases and J by 7 bases, 12 bases remained unmatched. Germline CDR1 GTSNPN, CDR2 SVGIG (reference sequence). This CDR3 comprises 17 residues. The CDR3 bases are TGTGCCTGGAGTGTACGGCGGGGGGGCGGTATACACGGGGAGCTGTTTTTT. This gives the protein CAWSVRRGGGIHGELFF.

This rearrangement joins TRBV3-1 (or the pseudogene TRBV3-2) to TRBJ1-2; 8 nucleotides line up with TRBD1. V shed 1 base, J shed 8 bases, and the junction held 6 bases outside the gene matches. The CDR3 has 14 residues. Germline V lookup: CDR1 LGHDT, CDR2 YNNKEL (reference sequence). CDR3 nucleotide sequence: TGTGCCAGCAGCCAAGGGACAGGGACCTCGGGCTACACCTTC. Translated: CASSQGTGTSGYTF.